This T cell receptor beta chain was recorded in a study of T-cell memory formation after mild COVID-19. With 3 bases removed from V and 4 bases from J, the gap between germline ends came to 12 bases. CDR1 and CDR2 from the germline V gene are MNHEY and SVGAGI. The CDR3 runs 14 residues. One entry per CDR3 protein results from TCRdb running MiXCR on the 5' RACE reads. The sample yields roughly 310,000 distinct CDR3 sequences, 15% to 20% seen once. The origin of this receptor is a man younger than 35 who had mild COVID-19 (a few samples of this study predate the infection). Cell type and time point are not known. The gene calls are TRBV6-5 and TRBJ1-2; D uncertain. Sequencing was done on a sample of PBMCs or a T cell subset sorted from them (not recorded which). The chain's CDR3 is CASSYRGIGYGYTF. CDR3 in DNA: TGTGCCAGCAGTTATCGGGGTATTGGCTATGGCTACACCTTC.